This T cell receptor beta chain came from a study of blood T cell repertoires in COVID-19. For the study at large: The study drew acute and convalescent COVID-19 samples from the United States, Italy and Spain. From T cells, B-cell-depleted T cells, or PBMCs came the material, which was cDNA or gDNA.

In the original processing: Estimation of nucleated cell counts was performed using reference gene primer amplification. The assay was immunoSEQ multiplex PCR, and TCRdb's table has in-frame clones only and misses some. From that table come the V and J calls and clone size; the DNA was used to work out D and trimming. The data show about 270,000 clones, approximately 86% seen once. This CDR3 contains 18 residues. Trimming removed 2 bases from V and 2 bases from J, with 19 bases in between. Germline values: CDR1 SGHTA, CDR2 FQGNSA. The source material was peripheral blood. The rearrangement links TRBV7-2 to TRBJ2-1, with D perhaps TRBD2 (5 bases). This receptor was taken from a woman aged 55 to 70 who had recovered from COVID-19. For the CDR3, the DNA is TGTGCCAGCAGCTTACCCTCCGACCGGGGAATCACCTACAATGAGCAGTTCTTC. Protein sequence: CASSLPSDRGITYNEQFF.